This T cell receptor beta chain is from a study of shared clonotypes between healthy human individuals. Study results and limitations: Among non-shared clonotypes, generation probabilities were lower than among those shared by all four donors.

This clone was seen a few times. As yet, its antigen is unknown. Assay: immunoSEQ multiplex PCR; the TCRdb copy retains only in-frame clones and omits some. The table records fewer than 3 million clones, just under 95% of them present only once. HIV-negative, healthy adults without recent acute infections or vaccinations were the donors. Only Caucasian adults living in Nashville, Tennessee served as donors. This CDR3 contains 17 residues. Per the germline V gene, CDR1 is LGHNA and CDR2 is YNFKEQ. V was trimmed by 1 base and J by 6 bases, leaving 18 bases between them. This clonotype was obtained from a man younger than 35 in good health. Some clones in this sample may be carry-over from other donors' samples. The sequenced sample was naive CD4+ T cells from PBMCs. Subset defined: CD45RA+ positively selected. This sequence joins TRBV4-2 and TRBJ2-2; D may be TRBD2 (6 bases). CDR3 nucleotides: TGTGCCAGCAGCCAAGTACTAGGCACGGGAGAGGCCGGGGAGCTGTTTTTT. Translated: CASSQVLGTGEAGELFF.